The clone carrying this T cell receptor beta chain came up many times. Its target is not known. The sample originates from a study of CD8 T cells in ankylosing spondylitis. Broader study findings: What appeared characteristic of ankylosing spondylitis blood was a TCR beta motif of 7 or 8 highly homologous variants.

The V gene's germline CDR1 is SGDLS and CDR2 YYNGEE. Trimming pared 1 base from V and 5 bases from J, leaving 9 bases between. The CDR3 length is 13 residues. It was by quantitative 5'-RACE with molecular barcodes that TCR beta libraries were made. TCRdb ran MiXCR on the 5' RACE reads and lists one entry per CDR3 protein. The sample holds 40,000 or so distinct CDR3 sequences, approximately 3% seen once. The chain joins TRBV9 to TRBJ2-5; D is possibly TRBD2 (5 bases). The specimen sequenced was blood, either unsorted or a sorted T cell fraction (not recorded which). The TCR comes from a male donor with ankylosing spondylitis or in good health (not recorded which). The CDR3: CASSVSGWETQYF. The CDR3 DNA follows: TGTGCCAGCAGCGTAAGCGGTTGGGAGACCCAGTACTTC.